A selection of T cell receptor beta chains follows, all from one sample in a study of beta chain features in type 1 diabetes. Some clones are missing from TCRdb's copy, which holds only in-frame ones; the method was immunoSEQ multiplex PCR. The sample lists a few hundred thousand clones; around 15% were seen once. Sequencing was performed on naive CD4+ T cells from blood. The receptors stem from a woman younger than 35 in good health. Both conserved end residues are trimmed from each CDR3.

TRBJ2-3	TRBV29-1	SANRGTDTQY
TRBJ1-2	TRBV19	ASKHTNYGYT
TRBJ2-1	TRBV25-1	ASSESTSGIGYEQF
TRBJ2-7	TRBV7-2	ASSLGTRGSYEQY
TRBJ1-5	TRBV30	AWSVKGNQPQH
TRBJ2-3	TRBV2	ASSEELAGSTDTQY
TRBJ2-1	TRBV28	ASSLSVIYEQF
TRBJ2-5	TRBV4-2	ASSQGQRETETQY
TRBJ2-1	TRBV7-3	ASRPSSGGYNEQF
TRBJ2-5	TRBV5-4	ASSPGGQGSQETQY
TRBJ2-1	TRBV9	ASSLREVAGGSGEQF
TRBJ1-5	TRBV5-6	ASSLYAGSGQPQH
TRBJ2-3	TRBV5-1	ASSSLRVDTQY
TRBJ2-1	TRBV30	AWSVRAVDYNEQF
TRBJ1-1	TRBV5-1	ASSPVTGVAYTEAF